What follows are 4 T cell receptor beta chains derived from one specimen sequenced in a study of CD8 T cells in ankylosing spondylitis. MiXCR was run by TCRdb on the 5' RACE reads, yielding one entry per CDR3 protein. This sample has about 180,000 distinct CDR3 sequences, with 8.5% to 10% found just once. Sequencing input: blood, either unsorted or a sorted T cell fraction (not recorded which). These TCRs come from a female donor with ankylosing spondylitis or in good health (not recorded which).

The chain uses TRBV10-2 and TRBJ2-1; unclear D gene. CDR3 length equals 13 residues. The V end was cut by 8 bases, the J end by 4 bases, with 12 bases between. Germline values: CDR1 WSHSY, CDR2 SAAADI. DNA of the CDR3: TGCGCCAGCGGGCAAGGGAAGTACAATGAGCAGTTCTTC. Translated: CASGQGKYNEQFF.

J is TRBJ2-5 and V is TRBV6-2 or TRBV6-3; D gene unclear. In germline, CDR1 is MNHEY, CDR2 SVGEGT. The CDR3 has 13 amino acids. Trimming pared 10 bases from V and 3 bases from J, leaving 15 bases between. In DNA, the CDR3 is TGTGCCACCGTATCCCTGGAGAAAGAGACCCAGTACTTC. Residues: CATVSLEKETQYF.

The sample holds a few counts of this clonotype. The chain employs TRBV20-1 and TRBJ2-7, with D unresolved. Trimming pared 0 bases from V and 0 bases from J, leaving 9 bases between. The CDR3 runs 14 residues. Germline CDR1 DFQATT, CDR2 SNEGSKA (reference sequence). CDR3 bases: TGCAGTGCTAGAGATTCGGAGATCTCCTACGAGCAGTACTTC. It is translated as CSARDSEISYEQYF.

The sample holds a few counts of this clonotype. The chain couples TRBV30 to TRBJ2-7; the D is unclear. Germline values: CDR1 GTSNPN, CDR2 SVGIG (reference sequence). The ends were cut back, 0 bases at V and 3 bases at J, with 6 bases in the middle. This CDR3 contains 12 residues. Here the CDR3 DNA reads TGTGCCTGGAGTGTTGCCAGCTACGAGCAGTACTTC. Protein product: CAWSVASYEQYF.